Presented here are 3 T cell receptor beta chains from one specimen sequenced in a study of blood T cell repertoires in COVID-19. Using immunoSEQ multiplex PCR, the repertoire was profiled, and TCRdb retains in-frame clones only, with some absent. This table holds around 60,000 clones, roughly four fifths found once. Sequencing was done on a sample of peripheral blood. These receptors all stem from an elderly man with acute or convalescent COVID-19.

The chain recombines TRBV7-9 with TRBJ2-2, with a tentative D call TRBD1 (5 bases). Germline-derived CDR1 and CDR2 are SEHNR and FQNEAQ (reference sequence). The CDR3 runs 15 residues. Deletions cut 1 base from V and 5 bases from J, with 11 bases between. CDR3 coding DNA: TGTGCCAGCAGCTTAGGGGTTGCAGGGACCGGGGAGCTGTTTTTT. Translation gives CASSLGVAGTGELFF.

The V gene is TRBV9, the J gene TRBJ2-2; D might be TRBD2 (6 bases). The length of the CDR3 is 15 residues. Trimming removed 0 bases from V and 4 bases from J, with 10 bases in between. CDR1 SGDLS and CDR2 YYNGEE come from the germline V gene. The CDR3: CASSVAGDLTGELFF. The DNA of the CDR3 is TGTGCCAGCAGCGTAGCGGGGGACCTCACCGGGGAGCTGTTTTTT.

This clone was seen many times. In nucleotides, the CDR3 is TGCGCCAGCAGCCAAGATCCCGCCAGCCCTAGTGGCTACACCTTC. Translated: CASSQDPASPSGYTF. The chain couples TRBV4-1 to TRBJ1-2; D call uncertain. The germline V gene encodes CDR1 MGHRA and CDR2 YSYEKL. V lost 0 bases and J 7 bases, leaving 15 bases between the germline ends. The CDR3 is 15 residues long.